The clone carrying this T cell receptor beta chain was observed a handful of times. What it binds is not known. The CDR3 has 13 residues. The V gene's germline CDR1 is DFQATT and CDR2 SNEGSKA (reference sequence). The germline V and J ends were trimmed by 6 bases and 7 bases, with 16 bases remaining between them. Investigators took about 9.2 milliliters of peripheral blood from every donor. For the second PCR, which ran for about 7 to 12 cycles, a sample-barcoded 5' primer and a J-beta primer mix were used. In TCRdb, the 5' RACE reads were re-called with MiXCR into one record per CDR3 protein. The profile shows 890,000 or so distinct CDR3 sequences, around 62% of them singletons. This sample stems from a study of blood T cells in healthy people across ages. Overall study results and limits: Both higher diversity and more naive CD4+ cells marked long-lived donors when set against aged donors. Bulk PBMC profiling left naive and antigen-experienced comparisons inconclusive.

The J gene is TRBJ1-5, the V gene TRBV20-1, with D unresolved. Sequenced sample: blood. This TCR derives from a man aged 25-45 years in good health. CDR3 residues: CSAPQGIGQPQHF. The CDR3 nucleotides read TGCAGTGCCCCCCAAGGGATCGGGCAGCCCCAGCATTTT.